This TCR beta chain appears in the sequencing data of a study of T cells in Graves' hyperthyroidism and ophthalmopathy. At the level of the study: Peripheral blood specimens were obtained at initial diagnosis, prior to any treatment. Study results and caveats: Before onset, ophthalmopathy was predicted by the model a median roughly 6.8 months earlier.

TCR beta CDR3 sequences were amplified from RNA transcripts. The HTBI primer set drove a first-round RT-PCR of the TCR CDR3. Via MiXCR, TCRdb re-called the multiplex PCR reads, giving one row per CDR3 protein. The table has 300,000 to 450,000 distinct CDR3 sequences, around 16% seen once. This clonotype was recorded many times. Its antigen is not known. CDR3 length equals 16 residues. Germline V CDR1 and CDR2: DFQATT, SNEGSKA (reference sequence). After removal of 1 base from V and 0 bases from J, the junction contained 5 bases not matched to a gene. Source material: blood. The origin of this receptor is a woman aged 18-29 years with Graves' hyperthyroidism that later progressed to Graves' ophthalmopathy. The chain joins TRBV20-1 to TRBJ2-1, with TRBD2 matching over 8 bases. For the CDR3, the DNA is TGCAGTGCTAGAGCCTTTAGCGGGACCTCCTACAATGAGCAGTTCTTC. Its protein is CSARAFSGTSYNEQFF.